The sequence of this TCR beta chain was determined in a study of blood T cell repertoires in COVID-19. Germline CDR1 reads GTSNPN; CDR2 reads SVGIG (reference sequence). Germline trimming cut 1 base from V and 9 bases from J; bases unmatched to any gene: 7. The CDR3 spans 15 residues. Libraries were prepared by immunoSEQ multiplex PCR; TCRdb keeps only in-frame clonotypes and omits some of them. The repertoire holds 150,000 or so clones, with more than 85% as singletons. The chain has TRBV30 and TRBJ1-5; 12 nucleotides agree with TRBD1. The TCR sequence derives from a man younger than 35 with acute or convalescent COVID-19. The sample was peripheral blood. CDR3 loop: CAWSEDGTGGGPQHF. In DNA form, the CDR3 reads TGTGCCTGGAGTGAAGACGGGACAGGGGGCGGGCCCCAGCATTTT.